This TCR beta chain derives from a study of tissue T cells after allogeneic stem cell transplantation. Time point meaning: mouse harvest day 14 after allogeneic transplant. Tail vein injection delivered 10^7 T-cell-depleted bone marrow cells and 10^6 splenic CD5+ T cells. Concerning this clone itself: As yet, its antigen is unknown. Gene names denote mouse genes. The read finishes 1 residue shy of the CDR3 end, and the germline J gene is used to complete it. Different DNA sequences within this sample yield the same CDR3.

Study findings and constraints: Shared clones across patients were few; motif clustering revealed tissue-specific shared signatures.

The CDR3 has 13 residues. CDR1 is KGHPV, CDR2 FQNQEV, per germline (reference sequence). Germline trimming cut 4 bases from V and 3 bases from J; bases unmatched to any gene: 2. Some clones are missing from TCRdb's copy, which holds only in-frame ones; the method was immunoSEQ multiplex PCR. The sample has some 4,700 clones; about 30% are singletons. V is TRBV26 and J is TRBJ1-1, with 7 bases that match TRBD1. The sequenced material came from skin. The TCR was taken from a female BALB/c mouse given C57BL/6 T cells with graft-versus-host disease after an allogeneic hematopoietic cell transplant. The CDR3 DNA, read in part, is TGTGCCAGCAGTCCGACAGGGTACACAGAAGTCTTC. Protein sequence: CASSPTGYTEVF. The full CDR3 is CASSPTGYTEVFF.